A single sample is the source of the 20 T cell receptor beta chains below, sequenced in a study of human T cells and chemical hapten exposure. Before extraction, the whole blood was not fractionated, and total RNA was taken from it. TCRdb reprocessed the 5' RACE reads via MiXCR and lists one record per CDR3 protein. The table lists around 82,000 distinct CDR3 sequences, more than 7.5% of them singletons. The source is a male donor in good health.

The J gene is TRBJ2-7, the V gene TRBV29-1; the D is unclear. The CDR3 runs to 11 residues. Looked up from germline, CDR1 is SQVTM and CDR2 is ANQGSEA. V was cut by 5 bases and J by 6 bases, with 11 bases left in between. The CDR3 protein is CSVRADGEQYF. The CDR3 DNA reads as TGCAGCGTTCGGGCCGACGGCGAGCAGTACTTC.

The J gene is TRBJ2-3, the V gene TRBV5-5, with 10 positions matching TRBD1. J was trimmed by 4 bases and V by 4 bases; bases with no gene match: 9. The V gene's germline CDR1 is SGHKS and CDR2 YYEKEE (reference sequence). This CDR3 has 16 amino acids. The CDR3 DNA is TGTGCCAGCAGCAGGACAGGGGGAAGTACATCAGATACGCAGTATTTT. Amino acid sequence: CASSRTGGSTSDTQYF.

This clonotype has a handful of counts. CDR3 residues: CASSSDTTGGEQYF. The CDR3 nucleotides are TGTGCCAGCAGCTCGGACACCACTGGGGGCGAGCAGTACTTC. The rearrangement joins TRBV7-9 to TRBJ2-7; the D gene could be TRBD1 or TRBD2 (5 bases each). The V and J ends lost 4 bases and 6 bases respectively, with 16 bases between them. Per germline, CDR1 SEHNR and CDR2 FQNEAQ (reference sequence). The length of the CDR3 is 14 residues.

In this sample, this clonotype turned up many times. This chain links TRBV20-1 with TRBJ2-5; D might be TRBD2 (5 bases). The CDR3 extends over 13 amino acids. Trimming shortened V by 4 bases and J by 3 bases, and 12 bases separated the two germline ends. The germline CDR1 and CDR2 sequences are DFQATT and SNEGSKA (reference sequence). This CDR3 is CSAKGGSKETQYF. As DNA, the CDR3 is TGCAGTGCTAAAGGAGGCTCCAAAGAGACCCAGTACTTC.

The CDR3 DNA is TGTGCCAGTAGGTCCCAGGGGACGCGGCAGCCCCAGCATTTT. Translation: CASRSQGTRQPQHF. The chain uses TRBV19 and TRBJ1-5, with a tentative D call TRBD1 (6 bases). Germline V lookup: CDR1 LNHDA, CDR2 SQIVND (reference sequence). The CDR3 loop spans 14 amino acids. The V gene lost 6 bases and the J gene lost 7 bases, with 16 bases spanning the gap.

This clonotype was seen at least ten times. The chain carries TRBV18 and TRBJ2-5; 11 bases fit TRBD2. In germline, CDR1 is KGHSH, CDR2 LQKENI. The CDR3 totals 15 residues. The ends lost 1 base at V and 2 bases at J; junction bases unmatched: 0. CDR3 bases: TGTGCCAGCTCACCACGGACTAGCGGGCAAGAGACCCAGTACTTC. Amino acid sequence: CASSPRTSGQETQYF. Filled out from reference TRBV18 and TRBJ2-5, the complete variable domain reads NAGVMQNPRHLVRRRGQEARLRCSPMKGHSHVYWYRQLPEEGLKFMVYLQKENIIDESGMPKERFSAEFPKEGPSILRIQQVVRGDSAAYFCASSPRTSGQETQYFGPGTRLLVL.

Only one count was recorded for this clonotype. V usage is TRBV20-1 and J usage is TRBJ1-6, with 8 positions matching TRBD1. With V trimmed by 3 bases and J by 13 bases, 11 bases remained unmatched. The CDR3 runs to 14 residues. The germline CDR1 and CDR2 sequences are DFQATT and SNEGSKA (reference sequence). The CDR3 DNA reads TGCAGTGCTAGTTCTGACAGGGGCAGTTTGCCCCTCCACTTT. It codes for CSASSDRGSLPLHF.

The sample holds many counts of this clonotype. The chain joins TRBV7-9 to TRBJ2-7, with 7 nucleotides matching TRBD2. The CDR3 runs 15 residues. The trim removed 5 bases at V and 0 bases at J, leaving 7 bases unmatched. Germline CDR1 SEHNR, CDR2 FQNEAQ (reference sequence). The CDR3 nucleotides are TGTGCCAGCAGCCCAAATCGACTAGCCTCCTACGAGCAGTACTTC. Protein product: CASSPNRLASYEQYF.

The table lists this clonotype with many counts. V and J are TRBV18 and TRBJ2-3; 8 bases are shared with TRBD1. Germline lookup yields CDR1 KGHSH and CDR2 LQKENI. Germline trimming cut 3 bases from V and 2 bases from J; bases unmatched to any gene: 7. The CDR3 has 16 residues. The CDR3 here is CASSPFGQGLTDTQYF. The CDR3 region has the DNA TGTGCCAGCTCACCGTTCGGACAGGGCCTCACAGATACGCAGTATTTT. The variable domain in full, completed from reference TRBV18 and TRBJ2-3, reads NAGVMQNPRHLVRRRGQEARLRCSPMKGHSHVYWYRQLPEEGLKFMVYLQKENIIDESGMPKERFSAEFPKEGPSILRIQQVVRGDSAAYFCASSPFGQGLTDTQYFGPGTRLTVL.

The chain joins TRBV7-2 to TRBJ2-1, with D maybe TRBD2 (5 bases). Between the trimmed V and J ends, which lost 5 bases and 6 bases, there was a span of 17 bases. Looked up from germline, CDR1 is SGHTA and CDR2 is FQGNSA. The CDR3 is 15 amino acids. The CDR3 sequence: CASSPTGLPSNEQFF. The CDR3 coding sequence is TGTGCCAGCAGCCCAACGGGGTTACCGAGCAATGAGCAGTTCTTC.

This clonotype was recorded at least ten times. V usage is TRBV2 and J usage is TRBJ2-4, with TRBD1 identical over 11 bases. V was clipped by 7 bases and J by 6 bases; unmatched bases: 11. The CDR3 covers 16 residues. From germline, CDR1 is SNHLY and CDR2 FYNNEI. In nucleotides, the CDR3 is TGTGCCAGCATCAAGGACAGGGGGCGATCCGGAAACATTCAGTACTTC. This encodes CASIKDRGRSGNIQYF.

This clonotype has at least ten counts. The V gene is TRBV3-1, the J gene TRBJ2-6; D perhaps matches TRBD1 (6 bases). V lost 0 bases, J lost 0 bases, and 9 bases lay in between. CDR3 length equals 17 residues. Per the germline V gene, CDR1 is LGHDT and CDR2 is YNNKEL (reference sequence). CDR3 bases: TGTGCCAGCAGCCAAGATGGGACAAACTCTGGGGCCAACGTCCTGACTTTC. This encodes CASSQDGTNSGANVLTF.

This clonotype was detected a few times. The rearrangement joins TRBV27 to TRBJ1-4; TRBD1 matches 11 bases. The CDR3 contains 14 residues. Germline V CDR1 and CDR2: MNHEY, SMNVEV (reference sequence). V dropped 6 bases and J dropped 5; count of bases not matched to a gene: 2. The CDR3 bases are TGTGCCAGCAGCTGGACAGGGGGCAATGAAAAACTGTTTTTT. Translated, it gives CASSWTGGNEKLFF.

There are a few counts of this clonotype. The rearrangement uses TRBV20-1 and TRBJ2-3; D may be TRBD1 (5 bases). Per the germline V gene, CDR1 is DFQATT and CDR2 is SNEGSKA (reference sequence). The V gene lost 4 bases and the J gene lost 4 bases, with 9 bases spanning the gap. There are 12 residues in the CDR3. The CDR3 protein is CSAIRGSDTQYF. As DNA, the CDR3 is TGCAGTGCTATTAGGGGATCAGATACGCAGTATTTT.

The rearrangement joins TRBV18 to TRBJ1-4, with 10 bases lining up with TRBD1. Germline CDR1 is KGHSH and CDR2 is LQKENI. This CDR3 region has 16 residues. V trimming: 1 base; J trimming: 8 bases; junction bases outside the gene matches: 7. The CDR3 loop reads CASSPLGTGVQEKLFF. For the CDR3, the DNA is TGTGCCAGCTCACCACTTGGGACAGGGGTGCAAGAAAAACTGTTTTTT.

CDR3 residues: CASSPRDGSSYEQYF. The CDR3 bases are TGTGCCAGCAGCCCCCGAGACGGAAGCTCCTACGAGCAGTACTTC. The V call is TRBV7-2, the J call TRBJ2-7, with D hard to call. Trimming removed 5 bases from V and 0 bases from J, with 14 bases in between. The CDR3 is made up of 15 amino acids. Germline V gene data show CDR1 as SGHTA and CDR2 as FQGNSA.

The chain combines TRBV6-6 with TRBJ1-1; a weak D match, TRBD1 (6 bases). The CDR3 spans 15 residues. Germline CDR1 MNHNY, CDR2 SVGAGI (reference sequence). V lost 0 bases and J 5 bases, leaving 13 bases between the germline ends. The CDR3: CASSYSAGGQTEAFF. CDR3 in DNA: TGTGCCAGCAGTTACTCAGCGGGGGGGCAAACTGAAGCTTTCTTT.

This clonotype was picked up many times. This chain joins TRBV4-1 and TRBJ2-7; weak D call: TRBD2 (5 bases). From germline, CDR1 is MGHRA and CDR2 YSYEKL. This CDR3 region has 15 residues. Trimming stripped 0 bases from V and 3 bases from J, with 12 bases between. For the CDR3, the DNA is TGCGCCAGCAGCCAAGATCGGGGTAGCGACTACGAGCAGTACTTC. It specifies CASSQDRGSDYEQYF.

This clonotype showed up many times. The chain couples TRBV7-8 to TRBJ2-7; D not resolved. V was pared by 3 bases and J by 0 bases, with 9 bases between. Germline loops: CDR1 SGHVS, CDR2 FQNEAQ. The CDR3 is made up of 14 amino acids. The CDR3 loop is CASSFTPSSYEQYF. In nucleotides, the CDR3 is TGTGCCAGCAGCTTTACTCCGAGCTCCTACGAGCAGTACTTC.

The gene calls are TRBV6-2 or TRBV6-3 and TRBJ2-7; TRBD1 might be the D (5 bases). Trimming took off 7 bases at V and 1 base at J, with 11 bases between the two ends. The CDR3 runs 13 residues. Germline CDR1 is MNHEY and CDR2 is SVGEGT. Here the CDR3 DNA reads TGTGCCAGCACTCCCCGACAGTCCTACGAGCAGTACTTC. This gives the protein CASTPRQSYEQYF.